This TCR beta chain was retrieved from a study of T-cell memory formation after mild COVID-19. Study as a whole: TCR clusters were mostly donor specific.

This CDR3 has 15 amino acids. Trimming took off 0 bases at V and 2 bases at J, with 11 bases between the two ends. CDR1 and CDR2 from the germline V gene are SGHTA and FQGNSA. Study-wide results and limits: Clones contracting over day 15 to 85 were CD4/CD8 balanced, with later expanders leaning CD4+. Chiefly within CM and EM were the contracting CD4+ clones; CD8+ ones were within EMRA.

A 5'RACE reaction primed in the constant segment made cDNA libraries of TCR alpha and TCR beta, and these carried sample barcodes and UMIs. One entry per CDR3 protein results from TCRdb running MiXCR on the 5' RACE reads. The sample shows about 420,000 distinct CDR3 sequences, 20% to 30% of them seen only once. This clonotype was detected only a few times. What it binds is unknown. This receptor was taken from an adult woman who had mild COVID-19 (a few samples of this study predate the infection). Cell type and time point are not known. The sequenced material came from PBMCs or a T cell subset sorted from them (not recorded which). The rearrangement links TRBV7-2 to TRBJ2-7; no clear D. CDR3 protein: CASSLAGAVAYEQYF. CDR3 nucleotide sequence: TGTGCCAGCAGCTTAGCAGGCGCCGTCGCCTACGAGCAGTACTTC.